What follows are 29 T cell receptor beta chains derived from one specimen sequenced in a study of OX40 agonist ivuxolimab in advanced cancers. Libraries were prepared by immunoSEQ multiplex PCR; TCRdb keeps only in-frame clonotypes and omits some of them. The sample contains about 51,000 clones, 85% to 90% of which appear only once. This material consisted of CD4+ or CD8+ T cells sorted from blood, taken in a trial of the OX40 agonist ivuxolimab. These receptors were obtained from an adult with an advanced solid tumor such as melanoma, head and neck, liver or kidney cancer.

The chain joins TRBV5-4 to TRBJ1-4; 7 bases fit TRBD1. The CDR3 is 16 amino acids. Trimming took 0 bases from V and 1 from J; bases not matched to a gene: 3. The germline CDR1 and CDR2 sequences are SGHNT and YYREEE (reference sequence). CDR3 in DNA: TGTGCCAGCAGCTTGGACAGGGGAGGAACTAATGAAAAACTGTTTTTT. Translated: CASSLDRGGTNEKLFF.

V gene TRBV6-5 combines with J gene TRBJ2-1, with 8 bases fitting TRBD1. Trimming took 4 bases from V and 4 from J; bases not matched to a gene: 3. The CDR3 loop spans 14 amino acids. Looked up from germline, CDR1 is MNHEY and CDR2 is SVGAGI. CDR3 sequence: CASSSGTGYNEQFF. For the CDR3, the DNA is TGTGCCAGCAGTTCCGGGACAGGATACAATGAGCAGTTCTTC.

V and J are TRBV29-1 and TRBJ1-5; D call uncertain. The CDR3 contains 12 residues. CDR1 and CDR2 from the germline V gene are SQVTM and ANQGSEA. V was shortened by 7 bases and J by 2 bases, with 9 bases between the two germline ends. The CDR3 sequence is CSARTGNQPQHF. Written as DNA, the CDR3 is TGCAGCGCCAGGACTGGCAATCAGCCCCAGCATTTT.

The V gene is TRBV19, the J gene TRBJ2-7, with D maybe TRBD2 (7 bases). The germline gives CDR1 LNHDA, CDR2 SQIVND (reference sequence). V lost 5 bases and J lost 2, with 22 bases in between. The CDR3 has 17 amino acids. The CDR3 DNA reads as TGTGCCAGTAGTCCCCTGGGGGGGGCGGTTATTACCTACGAGCAGTACTTC. Its protein is CASSPLGGAVITYEQYF. Variable domain in full (rest from reference TRBV19 and TRBJ2-7): DGGITQSPKYLFRKEGQNVTLSCEQNLNHDAMYWYRQDPGQGLRLIYYSQIVNDFQKGDIAEGYSVSREKKESFPLTVTSAQKNPTAFYLCASSPLGGAVITYEQYFGPGTRLTVT.

This chain connects TRBV11-3 to TRBJ2-2; 7 bases line up with TRBD2. V was pared by 6 bases and J by 5 bases, with 15 bases of the junction left unmatched. This CDR3 spans 17 amino acids. Germline CDR1 reads SGHNT; CDR2 reads YENEEA. The CDR3 DNA sequence: TGTGCCAGCAGTTATACACTGGGACTACGTTGGACCGGGGAGCTGTTTTTT. Amino acids: CASSYTLGLRWTGELFF.

V gene TRBV6-5 combines with J gene TRBJ2-7; the match to TRBD1 covers 8 bases. V lost 5 bases to trimming and J lost 6 bases; unmatched junction nucleotides: 6. CDR3 size: 13 residues. CDR1 is MNHEY, CDR2 SVGAGI, per germline. CDR3 sequence reads: CASSTDRVFEQYF. Here the CDR3 DNA reads TGTGCCAGCAGTACGGACAGGGTGTTCGAGCAGTACTTC.

The gene calls are TRBV28 and TRBJ1-5, with TRBD1 matching 10 bases. Germline V gives CDR1 MDHEN, CDR2 SYDVKM. J was trimmed by 2 bases and V by 5 bases; bases with no gene match: 6. This CDR3 is built from 16 residues. The DNA of the CDR3 is TGTGCCAGCAGTCCCCGACAGGGGGCAGGCAATCAGCCCCAGCATTTT. This sequence encodes CASSPRQGAGNQPQHF.

CDR3 sequence (DNA): TGTGCCAGCAGCTTAGTTGGGGGAAATGAGCAGTTCTTC. It yields the protein CASSLVGGNEQFF. This rearrangement joins TRBV11-3 to TRBJ2-1; either TRBD1 or TRBD2 may fit D (5 bases each). V was cut by 1 base and J by 7 bases, with 8 bases left in between. CDR1 SGHNT and CDR2 YENEEA come from the germline V gene. The CDR3 totals 13 residues.

J is TRBJ1-6 and V is TRBV10-3, with 9 nucleotides matching TRBD1. Germline trimming cut 2 bases from V and 6 bases from J; bases unmatched to any gene: 5. The CDR3 has 16 residues. CDR1 and CDR2 (germline): ENHRY, SYGVKD. CDR3 protein: CAISEGQGSANSPLHF. Here the CDR3 DNA reads TGTGCCATCAGTGAGGGACAGGGGTCTGCTAATTCACCCCTCCACTTT.

This clone was detected only a few times. The chain recombines TRBV9 with TRBJ2-7; 8 bases match TRBD2. The germline V gene encodes CDR1 SGDLS and CDR2 YYNGEE. The CDR3 length is 17 residues. J was trimmed by 1 base and V by 7 bases; bases with no gene match: 16. The CDR3 protein is CASGGRGGRKSSYEQYF. The CDR3 region has the DNA TGTGCCAGCGGAGGACGTGGCGGGAGGAAGAGTTCCTACGAGCAGTACTTC.

This clone was observed a few times. The rearrangement uses TRBV5-8 and TRBJ2-3; 8 bases match TRBD1. Germline assignment: CDR1 SGHTS and CDR2 YDEGEE. The CDR3 length is 15 residues. Trimming cost V 0 bases and J 7 bases; bases outside gene matches: 7. As DNA, the CDR3 is TGTGCCAGCAGCTTGGCCGGGACAGGCTCAAATACGCAGTATTTT. Amino acid sequence: CASSLAGTGSNTQYF.

The chain has TRBV20-1 and TRBJ2-7, with TRBD2 matching over 7 bases. Trimming took 1 base from V and 6 from J; bases not matched to a gene: 0. The CDR3 spans 11 residues. CDR1 is DFQATT, CDR2 SNEGSKA, per germline (reference sequence). CDR3 nucleotides: TGCAGTGCTAGAGCTAGCGGCGAGCAGTACTTC. As protein: CSARASGEQYF.

In nucleotides, the CDR3 is TGTGCCAGCAGCACTTCAGGGCAAGAGACCCAGTACTTC. This translates into CASSTSGQETQYF. The chain couples TRBV9 to TRBJ2-5, with a weak D call TRBD1 (5 bases). CDR3 length: 13 amino acids. V dropped 4 bases and J dropped 2 bases, with 9 bases sitting between them. The germline gives CDR1 SGDLS, CDR2 YYNGEE.

V and J are TRBV7-3 and TRBJ2-1, with D unresolved. Germline V gene sequence: CDR1 SGHTA, CDR2 FQGTGA. This CDR3 spans 15 amino acids. Trimming pared 5 bases from V and 4 bases from J, leaving 15 bases between. CDR3 in DNA: TGTGCCAGCAGCCTCGCGACGGGCACTTACAATGAGCAGTTCTTC. Translating gives CASSLATGTYNEQFF. Supplemented by reference TRBV7-3 and TRBJ2-1, the full variable domain reads GAGVSQTPSNKVTEKGKYVELRCDPISGHTALYWYRQSLGQGPEFLIYFQGTGAADDSGLPNDRFFAVRPEGSVSTLKIQRTERGDSAVYLCASSLATGTYNEQFFGPGTRLTVL.

The rearrangement links TRBV12-5 to TRBJ2-7, with D unclear. V lost 0 bases to trimming and J lost 6 bases, with 18 bases between them. CDR3 length: 16 residues. Germline V CDR1 and CDR2: LGHNT, FRNRAP. The CDR3 coding sequence is TGTGCTAGTGGTTTGGTACCAACCGGTGGAAAGTGCGAGCAGTACTTC. Translated, it gives CASGLVPTGGKCEQYF.

The rearrangement links TRBV15 to TRBJ1-3, with 7 nucleotides matching TRBD1. The trim removed 6 bases at V and 0 bases at J, leaving 8 bases unmatched. This CDR3 has 16 amino acids. CDR1 is LNHNV and CDR2 is YYDKDF in the germline V gene (reference sequence). CDR3 in DNA: TGTGCCACCAGACCACAGGGGCCCGTCTCTGGAAACACCATATATTTT. Its translation is CATRPQGPVSGNTIYF.

With regard to this clone: At the DNA level, this CDR3 is encoded by other sequences in the same sample as well. CDR3 region: CSASSGQPQHF. The CDR3 nucleotides are TGCAGTGCTAGTTCAGGGCAGCCCCAGCATTTT. This sequence joins TRBV20-1 and TRBJ1-5; D perhaps matches TRBD1 (5 bases). This CDR3 is 11 amino acids long. Germline values: CDR1 DFQATT, CDR2 SNEGSKA (reference sequence). V was trimmed by 3 bases and J by 7 bases, leaving 7 bases between them.

This clone was observed once. V is TRBV6-5 and J is TRBJ2-7, with 13 positions matching TRBD2. The germline CDR1 and CDR2 sequences are MNHEY and SVGAGI. This CDR3 spans 15 amino acids. V lost 6 bases to trimming and J lost 5 bases; unmatched junction nucleotides: 7. The CDR3 region is CASSNGLAGVDEQYF. The CDR3, as DNA: TGTGCCAGCAGCAATGGACTAGCGGGAGTCGACGAGCAGTACTTC.

This clone was detected a few times. J is TRBJ2-1 and V is TRBV18; D may be TRBD2 (5 bases). CDR3 length equals 13 residues. CDR1 and CDR2 (germline): KGHSH, LQKENI. V dropped 6 bases and J dropped 10 bases, with 16 bases sitting between them. Here the CDR3 DNA reads TGTGCCAGCTCTCCCAGTTTATCGGGAGAGCAGTTCTTC. This codes for CASSPSLSGEQFF.

This chain links TRBV19 with TRBJ1-6, with D possibly being TRBD1 (5 bases). This CDR3 is built from 15 residues. Trimming took off 3 bases at V and 4 bases at J, with 10 bases between the two ends. Germline V lookup: CDR1 LNHDA, CDR2 SQIVND (reference sequence). This chain's CDR3 is CASSMRGAYNSPLHF. The CDR3 DNA follows: TGTGCCAGTAGTATGAGGGGTGCTTATAATTCACCCCTCCACTTT.

This clone occurred once. The rearrangement joins TRBV28 to TRBJ1-4; D ambiguous. The CDR3 is 10 residues long. Germline values: CDR1 MDHEN, CDR2 SYDVKM. Trimming stripped 5 bases from V and 5 bases from J, with 0 bases between. The CDR3 protein is CASSNEKLFF. CDR3 coding DNA: TGTGCCAGCAGTAATGAAAAACTGTTTTTT. The variable domain in full, completed from reference TRBV28 and TRBJ1-4, reads DVKVTQSSRYLVKRTGEKVFLECVQDMDHENMFWYRQDPGLGLRLIYFSYDVKMKEKGDIPEGYSVSREKKERFSLILESASTNQTSMYLCASSNEKLFFGSGTQLSVL.

V is TRBV21-1 and J is TRBJ1-5. TRBV21-1 is labeled a pseudogene. The CDR3 loop spans 16 amino acids. The CDR3 reads CASSKLGGKGNQPQHF. The CDR3 nucleotides are TGTGCCAGCAGCAAACTAGGAGGAAAGGGCAATCAGCCCCAGCATTTT.

This clone has a single count. The J gene is TRBJ2-2, the V gene TRBV19, with D hard to call. Germline V gene sequence: CDR1 LNHDA, CDR2 SQIVND (reference sequence). V lost 3 bases and J lost 7, with 9 bases in between. The CDR3 covers 13 residues. The CDR3 DNA reads as TGTGCCAGTAGTATCCTAGTCAGCGGGGAGCTGTTTTTT. Its protein product is CASSILVSGELFF.

This chain links TRBV15 with TRBJ2-1; 14 bases are shared with TRBD2. Germline trimming cut 6 bases from V and 10 bases from J; bases unmatched to any gene: 5. Germline V gives CDR1 LNHNV, CDR2 YYDKDF (reference sequence). CDR3 length equals 14 residues. This CDR3 is CATRRTSGGSEQFF. The CDR3 region has the DNA TGTGCCACCAGGAGGACTAGCGGGGGGTCAGAGCAGTTCTTC.

The chain uses TRBV5-8 and TRBJ2-7, with 7 nucleotides matching TRBD1. The CDR3 is 14 residues long. Germline V gives CDR1 SGHTS, CDR2 YDEGEE. J lost 0 bases, V lost 3 bases, and 3 bases had no gene match. CDR3 coding DNA: TGTGCCAGCAGCTCAGCAGGGGGCTCCTACGAGCAGTACTTC. Amino acid sequence: CASSSAGGSYEQYF.

Note on this clone: One junction end disagrees with the germline gene, perhaps due to a read error. The rearrangement links TRBV6-1 to TRBJ2-1; no clear D. Germline assignment: CDR1 MNHNS and CDR2 SASEGT. The CDR3 is 11 residues long. Written as DNA, the CDR3 is TGTGCCAGCAGTGAAAAAGTCGTGGGAATCTTC. Encoded protein: CASSEKVVGIF.

The chain combines TRBV7-9 with TRBJ1-2, with TRBD1 as a possible D gene (6 bases). The CDR3 contains 18 residues. Deletions cut 8 bases from V and 0 bases from J, with 25 bases between. Germline V gene sequence: CDR1 SEHNR, CDR2 FQNEAQ (reference sequence). CDR3 nucleotide sequence: TGTGCCAGCCGCCGTAAAAACAGGGCCGAGCGCACTAACTATGGCTACACCTTC. Translated, it gives CASRRKNRAERTNYGYTF. The complete variable domain, with remaining parts taken from reference TRBV7-9 and TRBJ1-2, reads DTGVSQNPRHKITKRGQNVTFRCDPISEHNRLYWYRQTLGQGPEFLTYFQNEAQLEKSRLLSDRFSAERPKGSFSTLEIQRTEQGDSAMYLCASRRKNRAERTNYGYTFGSGTRLTVV.

The rearrangement uses TRBV6-6 and TRBJ2-7; 7 nucleotides align to TRBD2. Trimming removed 6 bases from V and 2 bases from J; junction bases left unmatched: 7. CDR1 MNHNY and CDR2 SVGAGI come from the germline V gene (reference sequence). This CDR3 is built from 14 residues. CDR3 loop: CASREGLAAYEQYF. In DNA form, the CDR3 reads TGTGCCAGCAGGGAGGGTCTAGCGGCCTACGAGCAGTACTTC.

CDR3 sequence: CASSGQDYTEAFF. CDR3 sequence (DNA): TGTGCCAGCAGCGGACAGGATTACACTGAAGCTTTCTTT. The chain couples TRBV7-9 to TRBJ1-1; 7 nucleotides match TRBD1. The ends lost 5 bases at V and 3 bases at J; junction bases unmatched: 3. Germline assignment: CDR1 SEHNR and CDR2 FQNEAQ (reference sequence). The CDR3 totals 13 residues. Together with reference TRBV7-9 and TRBJ1-1, the CDR3 gives the full variable domain: DTGVSQNPRHKITKRGQNVTFRCDPISEHNRLYWYRQTLGQGPEFLTYFQNEAQLEKSRLLSDRFSAERPKGSFSTLEIQRTEQGDSAMYLCASSGQDYTEAFFGQGTRLTVV.